This TCR beta chain stems from a study of blood T cell repertoires in COVID-19. Study background: There were acute and convalescent COVID-19 samples, and they came from the United States, Italy and Spain. From T cells, B-cell-depleted T cells, or PBMCs came the material, which was cDNA or gDNA.

Adults between roughly 18 and 95 years of age took part from about two dozen US areas. Using immunoSEQ multiplex PCR, the repertoire was profiled, and TCRdb retains in-frame clones only, with some absent. The data contain 300,000 to 400,000 clones, about 86% of them singletons. This TCR derives from a woman aged 40-49 years with acute COVID-19. The sample taken for sequencing was PBMCs or T cells enriched from blood (not recorded which).

CDR3 bases: TGCGCCAGCAGCCAGCAGCCGGGACAGGGGGACCCAGATACGCAGTATTTT. Translating gives CASSQQPGQGDPDTQYF. The chain is built from TRBV4-3 and TRBJ2-3; 11 bases align to TRBD1. CDR1 is LGHNA and CDR2 is YSLEER in the germline V gene. V trimming: 3 bases; J trimming: 4 bases; junction bases outside the gene matches: 9. This CDR3 is 17 amino acids long.